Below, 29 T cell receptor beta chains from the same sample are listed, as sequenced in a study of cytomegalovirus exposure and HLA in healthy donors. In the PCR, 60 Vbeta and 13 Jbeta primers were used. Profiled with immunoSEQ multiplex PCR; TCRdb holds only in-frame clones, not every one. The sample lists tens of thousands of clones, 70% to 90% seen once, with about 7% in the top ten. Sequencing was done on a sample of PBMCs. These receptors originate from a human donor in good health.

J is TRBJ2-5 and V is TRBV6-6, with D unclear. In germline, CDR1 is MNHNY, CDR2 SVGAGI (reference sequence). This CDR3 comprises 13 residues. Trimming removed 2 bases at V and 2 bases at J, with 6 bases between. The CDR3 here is CASSYRRQETQYF. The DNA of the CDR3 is TGTGCCAGCAGTTACCGGCGGCAAGAGACCCAGTACTTC.

Here the CDR3 DNA reads TGTGCCAGCAGCTTAATGACAGCAGAGACCCAGTACTTC. This translates into CASSLMTAETQYF. The V and J genes are TRBV7-6 and TRBJ2-5, with a possible D match to TRBD1 (5 bases). V gave up 2 bases and J gave up 4 bases, with 8 bases separating them. Germline V lookup: CDR1 SGHVS, CDR2 FNYEAQ. The CDR3 spans 13 residues.

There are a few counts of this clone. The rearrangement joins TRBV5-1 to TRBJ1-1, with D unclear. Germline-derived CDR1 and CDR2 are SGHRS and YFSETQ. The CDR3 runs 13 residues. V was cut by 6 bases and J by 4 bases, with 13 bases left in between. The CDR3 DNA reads TGCGCCAGCACCCCCTTGGGAGTCACTGAAGCTTTCTTT. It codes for CASTPLGVTEAFF.

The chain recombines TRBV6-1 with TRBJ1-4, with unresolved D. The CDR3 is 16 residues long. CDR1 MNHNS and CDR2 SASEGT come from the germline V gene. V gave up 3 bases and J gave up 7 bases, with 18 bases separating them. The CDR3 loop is CASSEMARRAVEKLFF. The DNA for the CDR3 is TGTGCCAGCAGTGAGATGGCGCGTCGTGCGGTTGAAAAACTGTTTTTT.

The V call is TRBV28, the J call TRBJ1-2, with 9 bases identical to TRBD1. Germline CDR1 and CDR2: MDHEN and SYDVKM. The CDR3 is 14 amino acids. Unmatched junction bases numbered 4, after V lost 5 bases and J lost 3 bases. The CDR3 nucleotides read TGTGCCAGCAGTGTCGGGACAGGGTACTATGGCTACACCTTC. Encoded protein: CASSVGTGYYGYTF.

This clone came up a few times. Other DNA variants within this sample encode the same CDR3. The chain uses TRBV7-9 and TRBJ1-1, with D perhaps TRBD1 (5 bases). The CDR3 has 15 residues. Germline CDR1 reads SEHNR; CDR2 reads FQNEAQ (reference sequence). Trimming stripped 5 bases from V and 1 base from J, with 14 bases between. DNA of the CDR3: TGTGCCAGCAGCCCCAGGGACTTATCGAACACTGAAGCTTTCTTT. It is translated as CASSPRDLSNTEAFF.

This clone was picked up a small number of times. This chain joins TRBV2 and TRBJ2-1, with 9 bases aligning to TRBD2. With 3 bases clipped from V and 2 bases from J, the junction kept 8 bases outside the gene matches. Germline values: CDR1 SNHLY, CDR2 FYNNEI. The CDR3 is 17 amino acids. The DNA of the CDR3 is TGTGCCAGCAGTGACTACGGGCGGGGGGGGACCTACAATGAGCAGTTCTTC. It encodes CASSDYGRGGTYNEQFF.

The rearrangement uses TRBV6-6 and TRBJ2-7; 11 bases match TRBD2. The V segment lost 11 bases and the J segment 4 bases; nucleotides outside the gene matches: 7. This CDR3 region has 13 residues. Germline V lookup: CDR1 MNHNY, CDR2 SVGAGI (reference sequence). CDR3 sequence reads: CAGHLAGGYEQYF. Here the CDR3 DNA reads TGTGCCGGTCACTTAGCGGGGGGGTACGAGCAGTACTTC.

CDR3 sequence reads: CASSMDREWSNSPLHF. The CDR3 nucleotides read TGTGCCAGTAGTATGGACAGGGAATGGAGTAATTCACCCCTCCACTTT. V and J are TRBV19 and TRBJ1-6, with 8 bases matching TRBD1. Trimming removed 3 bases from V and 6 bases from J; junction bases left unmatched: 7. The CDR3 totals 16 residues. The germline V gene encodes CDR1 LNHDA and CDR2 SQIVND (reference sequence).

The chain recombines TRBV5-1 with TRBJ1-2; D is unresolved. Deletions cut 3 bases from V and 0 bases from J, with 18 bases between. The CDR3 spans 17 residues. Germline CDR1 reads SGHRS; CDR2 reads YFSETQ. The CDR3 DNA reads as TGCGCCAGCAGCTCGACCGTTCTGGAGGCAGCTAACTATGGCTACACCTTC. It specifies CASSSTVLEAANYGYTF.

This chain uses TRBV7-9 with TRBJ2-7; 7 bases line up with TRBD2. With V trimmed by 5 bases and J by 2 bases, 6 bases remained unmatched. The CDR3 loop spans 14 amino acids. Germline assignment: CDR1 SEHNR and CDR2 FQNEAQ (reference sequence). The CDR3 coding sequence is TGTGCCAGCAGCGCGCCCGGGGGGACCTACGAGCAGTACTTC. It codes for CASSAPGGTYEQYF.

The CDR3 region has the DNA TGTGCCAGTAGTATGTCAGGGGATCGTGAAGCTTTCTTT. Translation gives CASSMSGDREAFF. This sequence joins TRBV19 and TRBJ1-1; TRBD1 might be the D (6 bases). V was trimmed by 3 bases and J by 7 bases, leaving 12 bases between them. This CDR3 spans 13 amino acids. Germline assignment: CDR1 LNHDA and CDR2 SQIVND (reference sequence). The complete variable domain, with remaining parts taken from reference TRBV19 and TRBJ1-1, reads DGGITQSPKYLFRKEGQNVTLSCEQNLNHDAMYWYRQDPGQGLRLIYYSQIVNDFQKGDIAEGYSVSREKKESFPLTVTSAQKNPTAFYLCASSMSGDREAFFGQGTRLTVV.

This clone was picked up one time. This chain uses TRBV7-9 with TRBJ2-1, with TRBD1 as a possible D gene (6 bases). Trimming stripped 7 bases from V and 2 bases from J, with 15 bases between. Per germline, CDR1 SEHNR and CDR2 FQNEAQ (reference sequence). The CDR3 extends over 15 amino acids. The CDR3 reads CASNTGRGAYNEQFF. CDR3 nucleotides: TGTGCCAGCAACACGGGCAGGGGCGCCTACAATGAGCAGTTCTTC.

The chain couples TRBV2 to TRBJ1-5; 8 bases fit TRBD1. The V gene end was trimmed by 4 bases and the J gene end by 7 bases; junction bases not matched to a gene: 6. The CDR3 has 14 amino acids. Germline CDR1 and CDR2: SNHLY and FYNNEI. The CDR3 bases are TGTGCCAGCAGTGGAGACCAGGGGGCCCAGCCCCAGCATTTT. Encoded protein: CASSGDQGAQPQHF.

As DNA, the CDR3 is TGTGCCAGCAGCTTAGCGTGGGCAGGGAGCTACACCTTC. Amino acids: CASSLAWAGSYTF. V usage is TRBV7-9 and J usage is TRBJ1-2; D is possibly TRBD1 (5 bases). The CDR3 runs to 13 residues. V was trimmed by 0 bases and J by 9 bases, leaving 11 bases between them. CDR1 and CDR2 from the germline V gene are SEHNR and FQNEAQ (reference sequence).

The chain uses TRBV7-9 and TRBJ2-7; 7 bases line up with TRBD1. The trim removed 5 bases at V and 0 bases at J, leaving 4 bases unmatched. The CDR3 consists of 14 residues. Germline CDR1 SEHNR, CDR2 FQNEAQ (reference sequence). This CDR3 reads CASSPDRASYEQYF. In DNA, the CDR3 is TGTGCCAGCAGCCCCGACAGGGCCTCCTACGAGCAGTACTTC.

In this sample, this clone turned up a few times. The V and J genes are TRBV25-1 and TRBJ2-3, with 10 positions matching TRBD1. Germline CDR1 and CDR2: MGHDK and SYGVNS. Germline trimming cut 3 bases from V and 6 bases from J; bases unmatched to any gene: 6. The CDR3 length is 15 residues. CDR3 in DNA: TGTGCCAGCAGTGACGGACAGGGGGTTCAGGATACGCAGTATTTT. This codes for CASSDGQGVQDTQYF.

CDR3: CASSGGLNGYTF. The DNA of the CDR3 is TGTGCCAGCAGCGGGGGGCTAAATGGCTACACCTTC. The chain couples TRBV9 to TRBJ1-2; a possible D gene is TRBD1 (6 bases). The CDR3 length is 12 residues. CDR1 is SGDLS, CDR2 YYNGEE, per germline. Between the trimmed V and J ends, which lost 3 bases and 6 bases, there was a span of 9 bases.

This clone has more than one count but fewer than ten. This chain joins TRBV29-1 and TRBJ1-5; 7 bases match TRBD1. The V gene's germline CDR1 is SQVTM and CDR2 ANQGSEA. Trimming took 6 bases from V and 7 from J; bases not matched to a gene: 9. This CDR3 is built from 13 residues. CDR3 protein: CSVADRERQPQHF. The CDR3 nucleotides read TGCAGCGTCGCCGACAGGGAGAGGCAGCCCCAGCATTTT.

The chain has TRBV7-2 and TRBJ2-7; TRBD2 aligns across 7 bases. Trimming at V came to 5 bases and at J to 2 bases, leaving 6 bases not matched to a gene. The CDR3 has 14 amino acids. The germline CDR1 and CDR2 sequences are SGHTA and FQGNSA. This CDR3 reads CASSQGTIPYEQYF. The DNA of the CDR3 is TGTGCCAGCAGCCAAGGGACTATCCCCTACGAGCAGTACTTC.

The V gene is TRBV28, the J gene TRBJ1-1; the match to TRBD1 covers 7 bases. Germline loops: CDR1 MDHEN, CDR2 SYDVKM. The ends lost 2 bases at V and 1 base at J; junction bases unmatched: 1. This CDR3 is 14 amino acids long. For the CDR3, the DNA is TGTGCCAGCAGTTTAAGGACAGGGAACACTGAAGCTTTCTTT. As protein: CASSLRTGNTEAFF.

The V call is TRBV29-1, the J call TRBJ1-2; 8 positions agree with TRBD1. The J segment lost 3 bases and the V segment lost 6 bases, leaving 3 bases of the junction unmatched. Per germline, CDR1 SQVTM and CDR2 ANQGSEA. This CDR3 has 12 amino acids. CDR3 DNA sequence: TGCAGCGTACGGGACAGGCACTATGGCTACACCTTC. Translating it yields CSVRDRHYGYTF.

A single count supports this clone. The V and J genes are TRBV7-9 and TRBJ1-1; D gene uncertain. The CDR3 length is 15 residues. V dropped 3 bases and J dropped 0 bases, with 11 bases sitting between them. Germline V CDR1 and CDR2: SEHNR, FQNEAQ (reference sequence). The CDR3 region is CASSFVEGMNTEAFF. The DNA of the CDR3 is TGTGCCAGCAGCTTCGTGGAGGGCATGAACACTGAAGCTTTCTTT.

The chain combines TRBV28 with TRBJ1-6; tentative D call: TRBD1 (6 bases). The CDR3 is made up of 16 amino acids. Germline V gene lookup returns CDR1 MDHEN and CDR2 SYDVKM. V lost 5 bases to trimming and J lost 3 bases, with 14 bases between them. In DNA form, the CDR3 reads TGTGCCAGCAGTCCCTGGACAGTCCACTATAATTCACCCCTCCACTTT. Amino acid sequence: CASSPWTVHYNSPLHF.

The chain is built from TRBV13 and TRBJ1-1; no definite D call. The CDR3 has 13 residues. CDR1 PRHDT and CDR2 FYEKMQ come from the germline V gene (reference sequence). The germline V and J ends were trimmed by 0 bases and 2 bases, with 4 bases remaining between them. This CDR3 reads CASSLGSNTEAFF. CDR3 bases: TGTGCCAGCAGCTTAGGTAGTAACACTGAAGCTTTCTTT.

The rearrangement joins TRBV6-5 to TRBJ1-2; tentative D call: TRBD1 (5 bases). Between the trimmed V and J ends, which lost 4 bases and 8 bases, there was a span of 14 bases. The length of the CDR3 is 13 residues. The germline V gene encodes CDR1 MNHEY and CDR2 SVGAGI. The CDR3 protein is CASSSSGVEGYTF. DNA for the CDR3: TGTGCCAGCAGTTCATCGGGGGTAGAAGGCTACACCTTC.

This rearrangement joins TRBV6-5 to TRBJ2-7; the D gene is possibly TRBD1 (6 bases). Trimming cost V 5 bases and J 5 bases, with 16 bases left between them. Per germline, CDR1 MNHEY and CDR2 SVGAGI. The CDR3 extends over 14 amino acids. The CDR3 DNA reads TGTGCCAGCAGTCCAGGGGCAGGGTACCACGAGCAGTACTTC. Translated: CASSPGAGYHEQYF.

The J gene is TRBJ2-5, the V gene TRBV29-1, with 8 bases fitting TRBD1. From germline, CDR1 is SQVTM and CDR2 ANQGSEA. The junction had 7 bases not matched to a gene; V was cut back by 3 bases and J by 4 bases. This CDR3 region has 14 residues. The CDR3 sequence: CSVDPGQVGETQYF. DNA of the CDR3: TGCAGCGTTGACCCGGGACAGGTGGGAGAGACCCAGTACTTC.

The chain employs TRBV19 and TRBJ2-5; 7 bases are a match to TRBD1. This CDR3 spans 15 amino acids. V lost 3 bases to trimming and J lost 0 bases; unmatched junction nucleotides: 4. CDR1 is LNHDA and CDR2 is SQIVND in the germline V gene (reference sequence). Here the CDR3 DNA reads TGTGCCAGTAGTATCTTGGGGACAGACCAAGAGACCCAGTACTTC. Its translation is CASSILGTDQETQYF.